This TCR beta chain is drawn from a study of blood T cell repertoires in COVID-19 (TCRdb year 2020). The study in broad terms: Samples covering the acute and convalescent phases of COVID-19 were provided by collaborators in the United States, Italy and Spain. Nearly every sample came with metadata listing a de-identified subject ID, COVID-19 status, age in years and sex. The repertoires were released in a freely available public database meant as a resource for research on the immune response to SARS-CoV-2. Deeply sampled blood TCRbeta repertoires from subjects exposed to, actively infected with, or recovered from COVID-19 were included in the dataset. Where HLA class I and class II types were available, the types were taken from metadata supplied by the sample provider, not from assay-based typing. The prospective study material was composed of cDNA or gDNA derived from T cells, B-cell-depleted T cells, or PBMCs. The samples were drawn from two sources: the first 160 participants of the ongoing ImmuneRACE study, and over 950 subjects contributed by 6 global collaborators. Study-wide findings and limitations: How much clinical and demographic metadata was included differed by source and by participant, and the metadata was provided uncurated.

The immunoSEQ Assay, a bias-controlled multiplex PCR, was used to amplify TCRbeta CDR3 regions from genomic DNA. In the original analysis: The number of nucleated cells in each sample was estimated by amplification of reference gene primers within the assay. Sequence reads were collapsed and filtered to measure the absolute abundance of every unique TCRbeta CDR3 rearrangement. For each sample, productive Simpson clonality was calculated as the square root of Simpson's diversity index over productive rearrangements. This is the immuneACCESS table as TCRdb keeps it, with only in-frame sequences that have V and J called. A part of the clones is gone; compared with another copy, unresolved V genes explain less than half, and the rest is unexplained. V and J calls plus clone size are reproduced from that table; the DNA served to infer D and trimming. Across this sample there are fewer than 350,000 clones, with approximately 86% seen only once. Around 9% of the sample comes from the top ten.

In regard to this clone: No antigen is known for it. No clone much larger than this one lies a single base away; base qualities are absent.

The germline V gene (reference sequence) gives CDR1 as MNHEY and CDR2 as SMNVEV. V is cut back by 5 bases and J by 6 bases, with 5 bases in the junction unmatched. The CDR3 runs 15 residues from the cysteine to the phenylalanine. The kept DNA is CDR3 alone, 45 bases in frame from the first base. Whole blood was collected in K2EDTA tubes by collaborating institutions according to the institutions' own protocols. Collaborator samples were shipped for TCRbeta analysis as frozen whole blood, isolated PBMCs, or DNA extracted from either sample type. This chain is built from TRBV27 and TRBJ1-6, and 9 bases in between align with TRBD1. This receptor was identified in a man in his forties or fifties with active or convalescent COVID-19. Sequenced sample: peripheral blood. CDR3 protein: CASSGGTGSNSPLHF. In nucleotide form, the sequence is TGTGCCAGCAGTGGAGGGACAGGGAGTAATTCACCCCTCCACTTT.